These 29 T cell receptor beta chains share one sample of origin, sequenced in a study of T-cell reconstitution after alpha-beta-depleted transplantation in children. The library targeted TCRbeta and was prepared with unique molecular identifiers. TCRdb called the PCR reads again in MiXCR, with one record for every CDR3 protein. The table shows over 400,000 distinct CDR3 sequences, with around 12% occurring only once. This material consisted of PBMCs from the stem cell graft donor, taken from the stem cell graft. All receptors come from a human donor who donated a stem cell graft to a child with combined immunodeficiency.

This clonotype came up many times. The chain is built from TRBV29-1 and TRBJ1-2, with D perhaps matching TRBD1 (5 bases). Trimming left V 1 base short and J 4 bases short, with 13 bases between. CDR3 size: 14 residues. Germline assignment: CDR1 SQVTM and CDR2 ANQGSEA. CDR3 bases: TGCAGCGTTGAAGGCCTGACAGAGTCCTATGGCTACACCTTC. Translated: CSVEGLTESYGYTF.

This chain connects TRBV29-1 to TRBJ2-7; D remains unclear. The CDR3 consists of 14 residues. V shed 0 bases and J shed 0 bases, with 9 bases lying between them. Germline V gene sequence: CDR1 SQVTM, CDR2 ANQGSEA. This CDR3 reads CSVEDPSNSYEQYF. CDR3 DNA sequence: TGCAGCGTTGAAGATCCCTCCAACTCCTACGAGCAGTACTTC.

This clonotype was counted at least ten times. The chain couples TRBV12-3 or TRBV12-4 to TRBJ1-4; D may be TRBD1 (5 bases). This CDR3 contains 14 residues. V gave up 7 bases and J gave up 10 bases, with 19 bases separating them. The CDR3 spells CASNPGTAVGKLFF. Here the CDR3 DNA reads TGTGCCAGCAACCCCGGGACTGCAGTGGGAAAACTGTTTTTT.

The chain employs TRBV6-5 and TRBJ2-5; TRBD2 might be the D (5 bases). Germline CDR1 and CDR2: MNHEY and SVGAGI. This CDR3 contains 15 residues. Trimming left V 3 bases short and J 4 bases short, with 15 bases between. The CDR3 region has the DNA TGTGCCAGCAGTTATCAAGGACTGGATGGAGAGACCCAGTACTTC. It translates to CASSYQGLDGETQYF.

This clonotype was seen a handful of times. V and J are TRBV5-1 and TRBJ1-2; 8 bases line up with TRBD1. This CDR3 contains 13 residues. Germline V gene data show CDR1 as SGHRS and CDR2 as YFSETQ. With 0 bases clipped from V and 8 bases from J, the junction kept 3 bases outside the gene matches. The CDR3 nucleotides are TGCGCCAGCAGCTTGGGGCCAGGGGGCGGCTACACCTTC. Protein product: CASSLGPGGGYTF.

The chain combines TRBV7-8 with TRBJ2-1; perhaps TRBD2 as D (7 bases). The CDR3 is made up of 19 amino acids. Trimming pared 5 bases from V and 8 bases from J, leaving 31 bases between. Germline CDR1 is SGHVS and CDR2 is FQNEAQ. The CDR3 DNA reads as TGTGCCAGCAGCAGCCTAAGGAGGGGGAGGGGCGCCCCGGTCTATGAGCAGTTCTTC. Encoded protein: CASSSLRRGRGAPVYEQFF.

This chain joins TRBV6-2 or TRBV6-3 and TRBJ2-3; 12 nucleotides match TRBD2. The ends lost 3 bases at V and 0 bases at J; junction bases unmatched: 4. There are 17 residues in the CDR3. Per germline, CDR1 MNHEY and CDR2 SVGEGT. CDR3 DNA: TGTGCCAGCAGTTATATTGGACTAGCGGGGAGCACAGATACGCAGTATTTT. Amino acids: CASSYIGLAGSTDTQYF.

This clonotype was detected ten times or more. The chain joins TRBV4-3 to TRBJ2-1, with 10 nucleotides matching TRBD2. The V gene end was trimmed by 4 bases and the J gene end by 8 bases; junction bases not matched to a gene: 8. This CDR3 has 15 amino acids. Germline V lookup: CDR1 LGHNA, CDR2 YSLEER. The DNA for the CDR3 is TGCGCCAGCAGCCCACCACTAGCGGGGTTCGATGAGCAGTTCTTC. Its translation: CASSPPLAGFDEQFF.

This clonotype was detected many times. The rearrangement uses TRBV5-6 and TRBJ2-1, with D hard to call. Germline values: CDR1 SGHDT, CDR2 YYEEEE. Trimming took off 0 bases at V and 9 bases at J, with 7 bases between the two ends. This CDR3 spans 12 amino acids. The CDR3 region has the DNA TGTGCCAGCAGCTTGGAATCTAGTGAGCAGTTCTTC. Amino acids: CASSLESSEQFF.

This clonotype was picked up a small number of times. The V gene is TRBV5-1, the J gene TRBJ2-7; D is ambiguous. Deletions cut 0 bases from V and 4 bases from J, with 11 bases between. The germline gives CDR1 SGHRS, CDR2 YFSETQ. The CDR3 totals 14 residues. The CDR3 bases are TGCGCCAGCAGCTTGGGAGGTGCCTTATACGAGCAGTACTTC. It translates to CASSLGGALYEQYF.

There are a few counts of this clonotype. V is TRBV5-1 and J is TRBJ1-2; D gene unclear. The V end was cut by 4 bases, the J end by 6 bases, with 10 bases between. Germline V gene data show CDR1 as SGHRS and CDR2 as YFSETQ. The CDR3 covers 12 residues. The CDR3 nucleotides read TGCGCCAGCAGCCTCGGGTTTGATGGCTACACCTTC. Its protein product is CASSLGFDGYTF.

Ten or more counts support this clonotype. The V gene is TRBV27, the J gene TRBJ1-1, with a weak D call TRBD1 (6 bases). Germline values: CDR1 MNHEY, CDR2 SMNVEV (reference sequence). The CDR3 is 13 amino acids. Trimming took off 3 bases at V and 4 bases at J, with 9 bases between the two ends. The CDR3 coding sequence is TGTGCCAGCAGTTTTAACAGGGTCACTGAAGCTTTCTTT. Amino acids: CASSFNRVTEAFF.

This CDR3 reads CASKPGLFLESYEQYF. The DNA for the CDR3 is TGTGCCAGCAAACCGGGCCTCTTTCTTGAATCCTACGAGCAGTACTTC. The V gene is TRBV7-2, the J gene TRBJ2-7; D remains ambiguous. The germline V gene has CDR1 SGHTA and CDR2 FQGNSA. The V end lost 7 bases, the J end lost 1 base, and 20 bases lay between the germline ends. This CDR3 region has 16 residues.

This clonotype was detected only a few times. The chain couples TRBV12-3 or TRBV12-4 to TRBJ2-1; no firm D call. The CDR3 totals 14 residues. V lost 5 bases to trimming and J lost 4 bases, with 12 bases between them. The CDR3 region has the DNA TGTGCCAGCAGTGCCTCGGTTGGTTACAATGAGCAGTTCTTC. Encoded protein: CASSASVGYNEQFF.

This clonotype was seen many times. A junction boundary mismatches the germline segment, possibly from a read error. The V and J genes are TRBV5-1 and TRBJ2-3; tentative D call: TRBD2 (6 bases). The CDR3 runs to 14 residues. Germline CDR1 SGHRS, CDR2 YFSETQ. The CDR3 loop reads CASSLGTSTDTQYF. DNA of the CDR3: TGTGCCAGCTCACTCGGGACTAGCACAGATACGCAGTATTTT.

The rearrangement links TRBV30 to TRBJ1-6; D is uncertain. Germline assignment: CDR1 GTSNPN and CDR2 SVGIG (reference sequence). The CDR3 loop spans 13 amino acids. Between the trimmed V and J ends, which lost 1 base and 9 bases, there was a span of 10 bases. The CDR3, as DNA: TGTGCCTGGAGTGAGGACGGCCCTTCACCCCTCCACTTT. Its translation: CAWSEDGPSPLHF.

The chain uses TRBV29-1 and TRBJ2-3; D remains unclear. The CDR3 sequence is 11 residues long. Trimming removed 1 base at V and 4 bases at J, with 3 bases between. CDR1 is SQVTM, CDR2 ANQGSEA, per germline. This CDR3 is CSVEGPDTQYF. The CDR3 bases are TGCAGCGTTGAAGGCCCAGATACGCAGTATTTT.

In its sample, this clonotype was seen a few times. The V gene is TRBV11-2, the J gene TRBJ2-5; the match to TRBD1 covers 7 bases. The CDR3 covers 14 residues. CDR1 and CDR2 from the germline V gene are SGHAT and FQNNGV. J lost 4 bases, V lost 6 bases, and 8 bases had no gene match. The CDR3 DNA follows: TGTGCCAGCAGACAAGGGACAGTCGGAGAGACCCAGTACTTC. Translation: CASRQGTVGETQYF. The entire variable domain, with the rest obtained from reference TRBV11-2 and TRBJ2-5, is as follows: EAGVAQSPRYKIIEKRQSVAFWCNPISGHATLYWYQQILGQGPKLLIQFQNNGVVDDSQLPKDRFSAERLKGVDSTLKIQPAKLEDSAVYLCASRQGTVGETQYFGPGTRLLVL.

In this sample, this clonotype turned up a few times. The V gene is TRBV2, the J gene TRBJ2-7, with TRBD2 matching over 11 bases. This CDR3 is 16 amino acids long. Unmatched junction bases numbered 14, after V lost 8 bases and J lost 5 bases. CDR1 is SNHLY and CDR2 is FYNNEI in the germline V gene. The CDR3 here is CASLEGRLAGNHEQYF. The CDR3 DNA sequence: TGTGCCAGCCTCGAAGGCAGACTAGCGGGAAACCACGAGCAGTACTTC.

This clonotype has a handful of counts. The rearrangement uses TRBV2 and TRBJ1-5; D ambiguous. This CDR3 contains 13 residues. V lost 4 bases to trimming and J lost 4 bases, with 8 bases between them. Germline V gene data show CDR1 as SNHLY and CDR2 as FYNNEI. CDR3 protein: CASSADMNQPQHF. The CDR3 nucleotides read TGTGCCAGCAGTGCTGACATGAATCAGCCCCAGCATTTT.

In its sample, this clonotype was seen many times. The chain joins TRBV28 to TRBJ2-3, with a possible D match to TRBD2 (6 bases). The CDR3 runs to 14 residues. Trimming pared 2 bases from V and 7 bases from J, leaving 13 bases between. The germline V gene has CDR1 MDHEN and CDR2 SYDVKM. The CDR3 DNA reads TGTGCCAGCAGTTTACGGGGGTGGGGCTATACGCAGTATTTT. Protein product: CASSLRGWGYTQYF. Full variable domain (outside the CDR3, taken from reference TRBV28 and TRBJ2-3): DVKVTQSSRYLVKRTGEKVFLECVQDMDHENMFWYRQDPGLGLRLIYFSYDVKMKEKGDIPEGYSVSREKKERFSLILESASTNQTSMYLCASSLRGWGYTQYFGPGTRLTVL.

This chain links TRBV3-1 with TRBJ2-4; D is tentatively TRBD1 or TRBD2 (5 bases each). V gave up 1 base and J gave up 7 bases, with 5 bases separating them. The germline V gene has CDR1 LGHDT and CDR2 YNNKEL (reference sequence). The CDR3 is 12 residues long. CDR3 in amino acids: CASSQGGNIQYF. Written as DNA, the CDR3 is TGTGCCAGCAGCCAAGGGGGGAACATTCAGTACTTC.

This clonotype was counted many times. This chain connects TRBV12-3 or TRBV12-4 to TRBJ2-7; D gene unclear. V was pared by 2 bases and J by 2 bases, with 10 bases between. There are 14 residues in the CDR3. The CDR3 coding sequence is TGTGCCAGCAGTTTACGTCGTGATACCTACGAGCAGTACTTC. Translation gives CASSLRRDTYEQYF.

The chain is built from TRBV5-1 and TRBJ2-2; tentatively, D is TRBD1 (5 bases). V was trimmed by 3 bases and J by 2 bases, leaving 17 bases between them. Germline values: CDR1 SGHRS, CDR2 YFSETQ. This CDR3 contains 17 residues. Written as DNA, the CDR3 is TGCGCCAGCAGCTCCGCCACTGGTGGGGCCAACACCGGGGAGCTGTTTTTT. Translating it yields CASSSATGGANTGELFF.

This clonotype was picked up a small number of times. The V call is TRBV29-1, the J call TRBJ2-7; 8 nucleotides align to TRBD1. Trimming cost V 6 bases and J 4 bases; bases outside gene matches: 17. In germline, CDR1 is SQVTM, CDR2 ANQGSEA. The CDR3 totals 16 residues. The CDR3 region is CSVTSPQGAGRYEQYF. Here the CDR3 DNA reads TGCAGCGTCACGAGCCCCCAGGGGGCTGGGAGGTACGAGCAGTACTTC.

The rearrangement uses TRBV27 and TRBJ2-7; 10 positions agree with TRBD2. The CDR3 contains 13 residues. Germline loops: CDR1 MNHEY, CDR2 SMNVEV (reference sequence). After removal of 6 bases from V and 4 bases from J, the junction contained 3 bases not matched to a gene. The CDR3 region is CASRSSGGYEQYF. The CDR3 DNA follows: TGTGCCAGCAGAAGTAGCGGGGGGTACGAGCAGTACTTC.

As concerns this clonotype: A much larger clone sits a single nucleotide away, making a read error possible. The CDR3 bases are TGCAGTGTTCAGACAGGGGTAGACACCGGGGAGCTGTTTTTT. Translated, it gives CSVQTGVDTGELFF. The V gene is TRBV29-1, the J gene TRBJ2-2; TRBD1 agrees at 8 bases. CDR1 is SQVTM and CDR2 is ANQGSEA in the germline V gene. CDR3 length: 14 residues.

This clonotype has ten or more counts. The chain carries TRBV24-1 and TRBJ2-2; 13 bases match TRBD2. CDR1 is KGHDR and CDR2 is SFDVKD in the germline V gene. V lost 3 bases, J lost 6 bases, and 3 bases stayed unmatched. The CDR3 has 16 amino acids. The CDR3: CATSDTSGRAPGELFF. CDR3 DNA sequence: TGTGCCACCAGTGATACTAGCGGGAGGGCCCCCGGGGAGCTGTTTTTT.

The chain couples TRBV15 to TRBJ1-2; 7 nucleotides align to TRBD1. The CDR3 consists of 14 residues. The ends lost 3 bases at V and 4 bases at J; junction bases unmatched: 5. The germline gives CDR1 LNHNV, CDR2 YYDKDF (reference sequence). This CDR3 reads CATSSFGTVYGYTF. In DNA, the CDR3 is TGTGCCACCAGCAGTTTCGGGACAGTCTATGGCTACACCTTC. Full variable domain (remainder filled in from reference TRBV15 and TRBJ1-2): DAMVIQNPRYQVTQFGKPVTLSCSQTLNHNVMYWYQQKSSQAPKLLFHYYDKDFNNEADTPDNFQSRRPNTSFCFLDIRSPGLGDTAMYLCATSSFGTVYGYTFGSGTRLTVV.